A selection of T cell receptor beta chains follows, all from one sample in a study of post-analysis software for immune sequencing data. TCRdb fed the PCR reads into MiXCR, producing one record per CDR3 protein. Among hundreds of thousands of distinct CDR3 sequences listed, 44% were seen once. What was sequenced was blood. These receptors originate from a girl aged 10 to 17 with multiple sclerosis. Each CDR3 is given with its conserved first and last residue. D genes are given only for firm matches. Only some rows state a clone size, as once, few, many or a class for expanded clones.

abundance,len,v_gene,j_gene,d_gene,CDR3nt,CDR3aa
NA,16,TRBV28,TRBJ1-6,NA,TGTGCCAGCAGTTTCCCAATTTGGAGCTCCAATTCACCCCTCCACTTT,CASSFPIWSSNSPLHF
NA,11,TRBV12-3/TRBV12-4,TRBJ2-5,NA,TGTGCCAGCAAAGCCGGGGGGACCCAGTACTTC,CASKAGGTQYF
NA,15,TRBV5-1,TRBJ1-2,NA,TGCGCCAGCAGCTACGGGCCCTCCGCTAACTATGGCTACACCTTC,CASSYGPSANYGYTF
NA,16,TRBV7-9,TRBJ2-1,NA,TGTGCCAGCAGCTCCCTGGGGCAGAAAACCTACAATGAGCAGTTCTTC,CASSSLGQKTYNEQFF
NA,15,TRBV4-2,TRBJ2-1,TRBD2,TGTGCCAGCAGCCAAGACCCTGCGGGAGGCAATGAGCAGTTCTTC,CASSQDPAGGNEQFF
NA,17,TRBV29-1,TRBJ2-3,TRBD2,TGCAGCGTCCGCATATTTGGCGGGAGAGGGCCCACAGATACGCAGTATTTT,CSVRIFGGRGPTDTQYF
NA,12,TRBV12-3/TRBV12-4,TRBJ1-3,NA,TGTGCCAGCAGTCCACCCGGGACCTCCATATATTTT,CASSPPGTSIYF
NA,15,TRBV12-3/TRBV12-4,TRBJ2-1,NA,TGTGCCAGCAGACCCCAGGGAGTTGACTACAATGAGCAGTTCTTC,CASRPQGVDYNEQFF
few,12,TRBV29-1,TRBJ1-1,NA,TGCAGCGTGAGGGCAGCGAACACTGAAGCTTTCTTT,CSVRAANTEAFF
NA,16,TRBV6-1,TRBJ1-5,TRBD1,TGTGCCAGCAGTGAGTCTTCAGGGGGCGGCAATCAGCCCCAGCATTTT,CASSESSGGGNQPQHF
NA,12,TRBV7-9,TRBJ2-5,NA,TGTGCCAGCATCGAGGGACGGGAGACCCAGTACTTC,CASIEGRETQYF
NA,11,TRBV7-2,TRBJ2-5,NA,TGTGCCTCGGGGGCCCAAGAGACCCAGTACTTC,CASGAQETQYF
few,16,TRBV12-3/TRBV12-4,TRBJ2-1,TRBD2,TGTGCCAGCAGTCCCCTGGGGAGCGGGAGGAACAATGAGCAGTTCTTC,CASSPLGSGRNNEQFF
NA,16,TRBV5-1,TRBJ1-2,NA,TGCGCCAGCAGCTTGGACGCGACAGGAGGGAACTATGGCTACACCTTC,CASSLDATGGNYGYTF
NA,14,TRBV12-3/TRBV12-4,TRBJ1-2,TRBD1,TGTGCCAGCAGTTCCGAACAGGGGGCCGGGGGCTACACCTTC,CASSSEQGAGGYTF
NA,13,TRBV20-1,TRBJ2-5,TRBD1,TGCAGTGCTGAACAGGGGGCCGCGAAGACCCAGTACTTC,CSAEQGAAKTQYF
NA,16,TRBV12-3/TRBV12-4,TRBJ2-3,NA,TGTGCCAGCAGTTTAGCTCTAGCGCTTAGCACAGATACGCAGTATTTT,CASSLALALSTDTQYF
NA,13,TRBV20-1,TRBJ1-1,NA,TGCAGTGCTAGTTCAGGGTTTCGCACTGAAGCTTTCTTT,CSASSGFRTEAFF
NA,13,TRBV29-1,TRBJ2-1,NA,TGCAGCGCCGGGAGGACAGTTTACAATGAGCAGTTCTTC,CSAGRTVYNEQFF
NA,13,TRBV5-1,TRBJ2-7,NA,TGCGCCAGCAGCTTAACAGGGATCCACGAGCAGTACTTC,CASSLTGIHEQYF
few,15,TRBV27,TRBJ2-7,NA,TGTGCCAGCAGTTCGGTAGGGGGGTCCCTACGCGAGCAGTACTTC,CASSSVGGSLREQYF
NA,15,TRBV2,TRBJ2-5,TRBD2,TGTGCCAGCAGGGCATTAGCGGGTGTCCAAGAGACCCAGTACTTC,CASRALAGVQETQYF
once,12,TRBV7-2,TRBJ2-1,NA,TGTGCCAGCAGCGACAAATACAATGAGCAGTTCTTC,CASSDKYNEQFF
once,14,TRBV12-3/TRBV12-4,TRBJ1-1,TRBD1,TGTGCCAGCAGTCGAGACAGGGAGGCAACTGAAGCTTTCTTT,CASSRDREATEAFF
NA,15,TRBV9,TRBJ1-2,NA,TGTGCCAGCAGCCCGGGGAGGGACGGAGCCTATGGCTACACCTTC,CASSPGRDGAYGYTF
NA,16,TRBV5-1,TRBJ2-3,NA,TGCGCCGGCAGTTACGGACGGGACGAGGGCACAGATACGCAGTATTTT,CAGSYGRDEGTDTQYF
NA,13,TRBV6-1,TRBJ2-1,NA,TGTGCCAGCAGTGAAGCGGGCCTCCATGAGCAGTTCTTC,CASSEAGLHEQFF
few,15,TRBV12-3/TRBV12-4,TRBJ2-7,TRBD2,TGTGCCAGCAGTTTACGGGGGGAGGGAGGTTACGAGCAGTACTTC,CASSLRGEGGYEQYF
NA,14,TRBV12-3/TRBV12-4,TRBJ2-5,TRBD2,TGTGCCAGCAGTTCGCTAGCGGTTCAAGAGACCCAGTACTTC,CASSSLAVQETQYF
few,13,TRBV5-1,TRBJ2-1,TRBD2,TGCGCCAGCAGCTTGGTAGGGACTATGGAGCAGTTCTTC,CASSLVGTMEQFF
few,17,TRBV4-1,TRBJ2-7,NA,TGCGCCAGCAGCCAACATCCGAAACTACGCGCATCCTACGAGCAGTACTTC,CASSQHPKLRASYEQYF
NA,11,TRBV2,TRBJ1-1,NA,TGTGCCAGCAGACACGACACTGAAGCTTTCTTT,CASRHDTEAFF